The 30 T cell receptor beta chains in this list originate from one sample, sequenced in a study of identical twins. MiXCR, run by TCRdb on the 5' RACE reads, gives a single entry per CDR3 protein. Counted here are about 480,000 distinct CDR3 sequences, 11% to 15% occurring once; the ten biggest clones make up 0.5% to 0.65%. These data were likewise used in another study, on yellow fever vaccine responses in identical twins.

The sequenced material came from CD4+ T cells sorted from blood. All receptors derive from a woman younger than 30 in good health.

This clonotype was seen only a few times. The CDR3 protein is CASSPGRTGYTGELFF. The CDR3 DNA follows: TGTGCCAGCAGTCCTGGACGGACAGGGTACACCGGGGAGCTGTTTTTT. The V call is TRBV7-3, the J call TRBJ2-2; 8 nucleotides agree with TRBD1. Germline lookup yields CDR1 SGHTA and CDR2 FQGTGA. The CDR3 extends over 16 amino acids. V was pared by 6 bases and J by 3 bases, with 9 bases of the junction left unmatched.

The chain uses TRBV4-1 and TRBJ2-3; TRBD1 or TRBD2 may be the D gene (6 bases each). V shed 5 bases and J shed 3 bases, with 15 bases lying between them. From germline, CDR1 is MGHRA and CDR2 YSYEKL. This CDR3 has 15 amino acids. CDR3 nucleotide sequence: TGCGCCAGCAGCTACCGACTAGGGGGTACAGATACGCAGTATTTT. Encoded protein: CASSYRLGGTDTQYF.

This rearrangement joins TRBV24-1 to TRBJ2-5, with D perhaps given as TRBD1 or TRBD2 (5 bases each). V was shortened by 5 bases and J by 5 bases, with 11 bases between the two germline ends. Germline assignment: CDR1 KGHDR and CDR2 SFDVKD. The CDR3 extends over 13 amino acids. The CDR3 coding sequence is TGTGCCACCAGTGGGTGGGACCGCGAGACCCAGTACTTC. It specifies CATSGWDRETQYF.

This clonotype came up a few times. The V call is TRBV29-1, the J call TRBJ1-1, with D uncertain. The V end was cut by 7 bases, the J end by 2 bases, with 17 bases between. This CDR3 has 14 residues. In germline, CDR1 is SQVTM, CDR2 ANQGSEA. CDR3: CSARGSITNTEAFF. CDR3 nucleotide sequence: TGCAGCGCCCGTGGGAGCATAACTAACACTGAAGCTTTCTTT.

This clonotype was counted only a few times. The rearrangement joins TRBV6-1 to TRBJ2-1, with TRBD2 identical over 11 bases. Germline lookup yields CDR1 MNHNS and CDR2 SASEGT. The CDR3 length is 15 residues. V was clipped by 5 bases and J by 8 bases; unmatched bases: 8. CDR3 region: CASSTPGLAVDEQFF. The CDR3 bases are TGTGCCAGCAGTACCCCGGGACTAGCGGTCGATGAGCAGTTCTTC.

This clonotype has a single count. CDR3 DNA: TGTGCCAGCAGTGACTTAGCGGGGGGCTATGAGCAGTTCTTC. It encodes CASSDLAGGYEQFF. The rearrangement joins TRBV6-2 or TRBV6-3 to TRBJ2-1, with 10 nucleotides matching TRBD2. This CDR3 has 14 amino acids. Germline CDR1 reads MNHEY; CDR2 reads SVGEGT. The V and J ends lost 5 bases and 8 bases, in that order; junction bases with no gene match: 6.

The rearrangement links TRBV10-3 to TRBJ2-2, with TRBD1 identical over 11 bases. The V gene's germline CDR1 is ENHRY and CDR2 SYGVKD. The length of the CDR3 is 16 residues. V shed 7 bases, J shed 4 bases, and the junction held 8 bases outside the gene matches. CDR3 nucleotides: TGTGCCATCACTAGTTCGGGGACAGGGGGCACCGGGGAGCTGTTTTTT. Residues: CAITSSGTGGTGELFF.

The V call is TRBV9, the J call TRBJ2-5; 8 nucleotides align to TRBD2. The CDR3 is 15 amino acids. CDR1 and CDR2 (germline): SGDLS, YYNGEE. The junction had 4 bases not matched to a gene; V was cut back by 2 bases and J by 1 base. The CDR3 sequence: CASSVSTSGQETQYF. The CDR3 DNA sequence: TGTGCCAGCAGCGTTAGTACTAGCGGCCAAGAGACCCAGTACTTC.

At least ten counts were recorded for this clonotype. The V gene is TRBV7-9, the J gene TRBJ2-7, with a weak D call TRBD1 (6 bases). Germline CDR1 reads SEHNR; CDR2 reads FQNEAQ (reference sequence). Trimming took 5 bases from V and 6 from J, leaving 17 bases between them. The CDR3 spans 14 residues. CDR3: CASSLRDIWSEQYF. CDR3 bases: TGTGCCAGCAGCCTCCGGGACATCTGGAGCGAGCAGTACTTC.

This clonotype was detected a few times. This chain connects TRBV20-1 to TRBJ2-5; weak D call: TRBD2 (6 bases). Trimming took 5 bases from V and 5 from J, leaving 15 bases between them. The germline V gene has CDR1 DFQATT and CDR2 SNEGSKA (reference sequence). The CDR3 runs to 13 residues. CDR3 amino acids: CSAPVAGMETQYF. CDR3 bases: TGCAGTGCTCCAGTGGCGGGGATGGAGACCCAGTACTTC.

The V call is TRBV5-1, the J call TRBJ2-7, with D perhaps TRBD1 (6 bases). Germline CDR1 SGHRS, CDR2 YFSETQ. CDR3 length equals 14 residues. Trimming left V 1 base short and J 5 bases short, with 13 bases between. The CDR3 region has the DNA TGCGCCAGCAGCTTGTCACAGGGCTTGGACGAGCAGTACTTC. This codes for CASSLSQGLDEQYF.

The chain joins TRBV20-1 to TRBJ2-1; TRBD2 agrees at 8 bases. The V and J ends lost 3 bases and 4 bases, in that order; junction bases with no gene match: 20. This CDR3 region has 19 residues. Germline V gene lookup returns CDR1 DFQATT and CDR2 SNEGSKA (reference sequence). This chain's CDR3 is CSASDLWPSLAGPYNEQFF. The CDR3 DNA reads TGCAGTGCTAGTGACCTTTGGCCTTCTTTAGCGGGGCCATACAATGAGCAGTTCTTC.

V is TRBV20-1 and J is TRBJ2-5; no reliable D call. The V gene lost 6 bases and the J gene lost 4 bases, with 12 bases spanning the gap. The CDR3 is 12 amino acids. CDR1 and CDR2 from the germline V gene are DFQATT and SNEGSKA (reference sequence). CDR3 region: CSAPRSGETQYF. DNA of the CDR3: TGCAGTGCACCGCGATCGGGAGAGACCCAGTACTTC.

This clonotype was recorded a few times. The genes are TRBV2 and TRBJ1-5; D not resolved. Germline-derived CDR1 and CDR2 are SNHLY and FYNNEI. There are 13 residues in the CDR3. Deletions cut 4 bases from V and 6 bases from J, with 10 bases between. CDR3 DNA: TGTGCCAGCAGTGGAACTGATGGTCAGCCCCAGCATTTT. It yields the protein CASSGTDGQPQHF.

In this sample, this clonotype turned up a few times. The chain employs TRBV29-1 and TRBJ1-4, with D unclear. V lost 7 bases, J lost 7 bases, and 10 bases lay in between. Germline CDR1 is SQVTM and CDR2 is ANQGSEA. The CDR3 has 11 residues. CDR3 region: CSGALGEKLFF. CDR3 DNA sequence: TGCAGCGGGGCTTTGGGTGAAAAACTGTTTTTT.

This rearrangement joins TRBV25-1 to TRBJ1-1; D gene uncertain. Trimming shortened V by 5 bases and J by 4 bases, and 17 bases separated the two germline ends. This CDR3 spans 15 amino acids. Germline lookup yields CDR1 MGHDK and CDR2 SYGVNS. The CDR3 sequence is CASSPPTVLSTEAFF. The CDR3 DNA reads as TGTGCCAGCAGTCCGCCCACGGTCCTGAGCACTGAAGCTTTCTTT.

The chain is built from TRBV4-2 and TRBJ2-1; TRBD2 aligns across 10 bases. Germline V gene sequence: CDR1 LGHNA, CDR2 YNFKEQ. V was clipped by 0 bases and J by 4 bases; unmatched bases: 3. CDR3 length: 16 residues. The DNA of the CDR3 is TGTGCCAGCAGCCAAGAATGGACTAGCGGATACAATGAGCAGTTCTTC. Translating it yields CASSQEWTSGYNEQFF.

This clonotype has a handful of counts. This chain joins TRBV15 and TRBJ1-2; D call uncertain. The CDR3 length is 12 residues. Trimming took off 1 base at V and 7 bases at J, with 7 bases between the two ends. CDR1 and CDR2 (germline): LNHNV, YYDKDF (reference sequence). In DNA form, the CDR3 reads TGTGCCACCAGCAGAGTTGGTGGTGGCTACACCTTC. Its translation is CATSRVGGGYTF.

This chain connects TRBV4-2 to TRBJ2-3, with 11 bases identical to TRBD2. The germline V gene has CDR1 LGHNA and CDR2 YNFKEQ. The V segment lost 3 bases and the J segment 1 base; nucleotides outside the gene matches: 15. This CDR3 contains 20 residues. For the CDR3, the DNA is TGTGCCAGCAGCCAGGGCCTAGCGGGGGGCCATTCCTTCGGCACAGATACGCAGTATTTT. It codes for CASSQGLAGGHSFGTDTQYF.

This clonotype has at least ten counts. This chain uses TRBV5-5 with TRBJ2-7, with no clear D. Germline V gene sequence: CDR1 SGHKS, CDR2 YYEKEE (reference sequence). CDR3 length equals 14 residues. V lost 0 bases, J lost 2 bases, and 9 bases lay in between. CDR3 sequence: CASSLEQFTYEQYF. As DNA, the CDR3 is TGTGCCAGCAGCTTGGAACAGTTTACCTACGAGCAGTACTTC. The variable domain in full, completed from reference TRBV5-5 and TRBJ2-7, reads DAGVTQSPTHLIKTRGQQVTLRCSPISGHKSVSWYQQVLGQGPQFIFQYYEKEERGRGNFPDRFSARQFPNYSSELNVNALLLGDSALYLCASSLEQFTYEQYFGPGTRLTVT.

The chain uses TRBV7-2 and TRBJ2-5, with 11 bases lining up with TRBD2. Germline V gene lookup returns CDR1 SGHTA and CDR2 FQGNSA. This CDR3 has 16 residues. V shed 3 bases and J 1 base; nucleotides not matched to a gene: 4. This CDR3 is CASSFGSGGAQETQYF. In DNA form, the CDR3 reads TGTGCCAGCAGCTTCGGTAGCGGGGGGGCCCAAGAGACCCAGTACTTC. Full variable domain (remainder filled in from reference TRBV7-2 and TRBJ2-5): GAGVSQSPSNKVTEKGKDVELRCDPISGHTALYWYRQSLGQGLEFLIYFQGNSAPDKSGLPSDRFSAERTGGSVSTLTIQRTQQEDSAVYLCASSFGSGGAQETQYFGPGTRLLVL.

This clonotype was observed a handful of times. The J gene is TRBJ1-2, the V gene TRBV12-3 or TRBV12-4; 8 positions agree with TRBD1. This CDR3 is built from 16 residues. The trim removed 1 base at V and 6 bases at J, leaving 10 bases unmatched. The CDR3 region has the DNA TGTGCCAGCAGTTTAGGTGTCGGGCAGGGGGCGAATGGCTACACCTTC. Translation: CASSLGVGQGANGYTF.

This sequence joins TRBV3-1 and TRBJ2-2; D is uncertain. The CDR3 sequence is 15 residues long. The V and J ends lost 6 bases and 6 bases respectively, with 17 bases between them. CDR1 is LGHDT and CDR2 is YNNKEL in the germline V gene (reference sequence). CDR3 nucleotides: TGTGCCAGCAGACCCGGGTGGAGTAGCCCCGGGGAGCTGTTTTTT. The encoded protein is CASRPGWSSPGELFF.

The CDR3 DNA sequence: TGTGCCAGCAGCTTGGAAGGGACAGGGGCAGGCGATGAGCAGTTCTTC. Its protein product is CASSLEGTGAGDEQFF. V and J are TRBV5-4 and TRBJ2-1, with 10 bases that match TRBD1. Trimming removed 0 bases from V and 8 bases from J; junction bases left unmatched: 8. CDR1 is SGHNT and CDR2 is YYREEE in the germline V gene (reference sequence). CDR3 size: 16 residues.

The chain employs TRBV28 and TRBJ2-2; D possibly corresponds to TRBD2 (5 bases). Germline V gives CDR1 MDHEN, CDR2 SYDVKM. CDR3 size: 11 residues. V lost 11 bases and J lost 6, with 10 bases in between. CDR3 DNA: TGTGCCTTTCACGGGGCCGGGGAGCTGTTTTTT. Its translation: CAFHGAGELFF. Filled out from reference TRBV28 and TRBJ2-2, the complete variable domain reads DVKVTQSSRYLVKRTGEKVFLECVQDMDHENMFWYRQDPGLGLRLIYFSYDVKMKEKGDIPEGYSVSREKKERFSLILESASTNQTSMYLCAFHGAGELFFGEGSRLTVL.

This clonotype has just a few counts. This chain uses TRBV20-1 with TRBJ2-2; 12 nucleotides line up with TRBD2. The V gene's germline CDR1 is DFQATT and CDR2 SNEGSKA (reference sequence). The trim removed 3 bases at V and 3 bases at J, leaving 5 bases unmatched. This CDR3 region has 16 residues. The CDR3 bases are TGCAGTGCTAGGCTAGCGGGAGGGCCGCACACCGGGGAGCTGTTTTTT. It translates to CSARLAGGPHTGELFF.

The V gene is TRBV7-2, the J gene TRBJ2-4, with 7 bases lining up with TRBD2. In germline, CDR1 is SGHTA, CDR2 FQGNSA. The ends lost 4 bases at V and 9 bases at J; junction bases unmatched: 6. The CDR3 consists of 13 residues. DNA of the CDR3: TGTGCCAGCAGCTCGTCCGGGGGGATCATTCAGTACTTC. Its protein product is CASSSSGGIIQYF. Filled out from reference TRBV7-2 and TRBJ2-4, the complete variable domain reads GAGVSQSPSNKVTEKGKDVELRCDPISGHTALYWYRQSLGQGLEFLIYFQGNSAPDKSGLPSDRFSAERTGGSVSTLTIQRTQQEDSAVYLCASSSSGGIIQYFGAGTRLSVL.

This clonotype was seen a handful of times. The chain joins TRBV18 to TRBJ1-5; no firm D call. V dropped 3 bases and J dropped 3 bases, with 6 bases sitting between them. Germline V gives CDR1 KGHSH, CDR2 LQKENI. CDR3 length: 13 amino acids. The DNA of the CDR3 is TGTGCCAGCTCACCGAGGCCCAATCAGCCCCAGCATTTT. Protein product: CASSPRPNQPQHF.

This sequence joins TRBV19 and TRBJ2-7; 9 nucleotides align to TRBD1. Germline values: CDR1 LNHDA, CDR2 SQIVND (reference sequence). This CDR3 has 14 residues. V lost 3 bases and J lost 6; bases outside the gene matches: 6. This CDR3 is CASSIGQGSGEQYF. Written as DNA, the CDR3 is TGTGCCAGTAGTATTGGACAGGGGTCGGGCGAGCAGTACTTC.

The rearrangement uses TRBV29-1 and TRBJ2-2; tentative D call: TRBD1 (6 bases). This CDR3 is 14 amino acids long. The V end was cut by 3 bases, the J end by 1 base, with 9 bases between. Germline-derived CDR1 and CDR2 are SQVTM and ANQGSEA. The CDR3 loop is CSVDPTGNTGELFF. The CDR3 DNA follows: TGCAGCGTTGATCCGACAGGGAACACCGGGGAGCTGTTTTTT.